This entry concerns a single T cell receptor beta chain. Its specificity is unknown. The data were obtained in a study of CD8 T cells in Susac syndrome. Whole-study results and caveats: The study recognized that its TCR sequencing and HLA analysis covered a relatively small number of individuals.

This CDR3 has 14 amino acids. Trimming at V came to 3 bases and at J to 6 bases, leaving 5 bases not matched to a gene. From germline, CDR1 is SQVTM and CDR2 ANQGSEA. TCR beta sequencing was performed on blood CD8+ and CD4+ T cells. Healthy donors matched for age and sex were used as controls. Random-hexamer reverse transcription was applied to roughly 0.5 to 1 ug RNA. A single record per CDR3 protein comes from TCRdb applying MiXCR to the immunoSEQ multiplex PCR reads. The data hold 100,000 to 150,000 distinct CDR3 sequences, with around 94% observed a single time. This receptor was identified in a human donor in good health. The sequenced sample consisted of CD4+ T cells from PBMCs. The rearrangement links TRBV29-1 to TRBJ2-1; TRBD2 aligns across 10 bases. CDR3 sequence (DNA): TGCAGCGTTGAGACCTGGACTAGCGGCAATGAGCAGTTCTTC. Translated, it gives CSVETWTSGNEQFF.